This T cell receptor beta chain was obtained from a study of blood T cell repertoires in COVID-19. Turning to the study itself: Sample material is recorded as cDNA or gDNA derived from T cells, B-cell-depleted T cells, or PBMCs.

CDR1 is LNHDA and CDR2 is SQIVND in the germline V gene (reference sequence). The CDR3 contains 17 residues. After removal of 7 bases from V and 2 bases from J, the junction contained 10 bases not matched to a gene. This clone was seen only a few times. As originally analysed: Reference gene primer amplification gave estimated nucleated cell counts. Clones were read by immunoSEQ multiplex PCR, and TCRdb kept only the in-frame ones, dropping some. For V, J and clone size, that table is used; D and trimming come from the DNA. In the table there are more than 350,000 clones, about 88% of which are singletons. Contact with a PCR-confirmed or clinician-diagnosed COVID-19 case occurred within 2 weeks of entry.

Sequenced material: PBMCs or T cells enriched from blood (not recorded which). This chain joins TRBV19 and TRBJ2-2, with 10 bases fitting TRBD1. The source of this sequence is a woman under 30 who had been exposed to COVID-19. The CDR3 protein is CASTTTGGPSNTGELFF. CDR3 DNA sequence: TGTGCCAGTACTACGACAGGGGGCCCATCTAACACCGGGGAGCTGTTTTTT.